There are a few counts of the clone carrying this T cell receptor beta chain. Its antigen is unidentified. Study results and limitations: Greatest tumor Treg TCR overlap was with tumor naive CD4+ cells.

Deletions cut 2 bases from V and 0 bases from J, with 13 bases between. The CDR3 contains 17 residues. Germline assignment: CDR1 MNHEY and CDR2 SVGAGI. Naive CD4+ T cells were purified with Tregs depleted by CD25. TCRdb reprocessed the 5' RACE reads via MiXCR and lists one record per CDR3 protein. This sample has around 50,000 distinct CDR3 sequences, with over 15% found just once. The source is a female donor with breast cancer. The sample taken for sequencing was naive CD4+ T cells sorted from blood. This sample's subset: naive CD4+ T cells, CD4+CD45RA+CD25-. The rearrangement joins TRBV6-5 to TRBJ1-4, with D possibly TRBD1 on 5 matching bases. The CDR3 protein is CASSYGERGATNEKLFF. CDR3 coding DNA: TGTGCCAGCAGTTACGGGGAGAGGGGAGCAACTAATGAAAAACTGTTTTTT.